The sequence of this TCR beta chain was determined in a study of blood T cell repertoires in COVID-19. Sequencing used immunoSEQ multiplex PCR; TCRdb keeps in-frame clones, though not all of them. The profile covers some 410,000 clones, with around nine tenths appearing a single time and 0.9% to 1% taken by the ten largest. V shed 4 bases, J shed 7 bases, and the junction held 6 bases outside the gene matches. Germline-derived CDR1 and CDR2 are SGHRS and YFSETQ. The CDR3 length is 14 residues. Sequenced sample: PBMCs or T cells enriched from blood (not recorded which). This TCR came from a woman in her thirties with acute COVID-19. This sequence joins TRBV5-1 and TRBJ1-2, with TRBD1 identical over 11 bases. The CDR3 loop is CASSPGQGAFGYTF. Written as DNA, the CDR3 is TGCGCCAGCAGCCCCGGACAGGGGGCTTTTGGCTACACCTTC.